This TCR beta chain was obtained from a study of shared clonotypes between healthy human individuals (dated by TCRdb to 2018 to 2020). Notes on the research overall: The cohort comprised a couple of women and three men aged 18 to 49 years. For each donor, three plates each were used for CD4 naive and CD4 memory, two plates were used for CD8 naive, and one plate was used for CD8 memory. To estimate repertoire size and how much clonotype sharing occurs between individuals, the study deeply sequenced the blood TCR repertoires of 4 to 6 healthy adults. To increase sequencing depth and limit assay-specific biases, TCR repertoire library preparation and sequencing were carried out by different laboratories using diverse techniques. Leukapheresis yielded between about 0.85 and 10 billion PBMCs per donor. Results the study describes overall, beyond this receptor: Rarefaction of sorted-subset datasets indicated incomplete sequencing despite the large sequencing depth. Higher generation probabilities were observed for clonotypes shared by all four sorted-subset donors than for non-shared clonotypes. Pairwise subsampling led to the expectation that sequencing depth would affect the degree of clonotype sharing among donors. Approximately 5% of naive CD4, roughly 3.6% of naive CD8, around 2.3% of memory CD4, and 0.35% to 0.4% of memory CD8 clonotypes were shared across several donors. The genetic and exposure-history diversity represented was limited by the small number of donors. Estimated clonotype richness was generally larger for naive than for memory subsets. Sampling was restricted to blood, and TCR repertoires in tissue are likely to differ from TCR repertoires in blood.

Relative to germline, V is 5 bases shorter and J is 3 bases shorter, with 7 bases between their ends. Taken from the germline V gene (reference sequence), the CDR1 and CDR2 loops are SEHNR and FQNEAQ. Its CDR3 holds 13 amino acids, cysteine through phenylalanine. The sequence is cut down to CDR3 DNA, 39 bases in frame from base 1. The table lists this clone with a count of one. Its antigen is unknown. No base-level quality is on record; no much larger clone is a single base apart. TCR CDR3 regions were amplified from genomic DNA by multiplex PCR using the deep immunoSEQ assay. Extracted genomic DNA from each cell subset was distributed evenly across all wells of several immunoSEQ 96-well plates, and each plate was treated as a replicate. For sorted subsets, each replicate PCR was loaded with approximately 200 ng genomic DNA, equivalent to roughly 30,000 T cell genomes. Purified libraries were quantified with a Qubit 3.0 fluorometer, sized on a Bioanalyzer 2100, and re-quantified with the KAPA Library Quantification kit. A separate single-read 150-cycle Illumina NextSeq 550 flow cell was used to sequence each immunoSEQ 96-well plate. The authors processed their data as follows. Because only junctional sequences without quality scores were contained in the immunoSEQ output, filtering matching that applied to full-length reads could not be performed. To assign V/J genes and CDR3, sequences were annotated against IMGT germline references using PyIR, a Python wrapper for IgBLAST v1.9. Reads with weak V/J assignments (E-value above 1e-6), missing CDR3, stop codons, out-of-frame junctions, or ambiguous translated residues were removed. V3J clonotypes were defined as sequences sharing the same inferred V gene, J gene, and CDR3 amino acid sequence. Percentage overlap between repertoires was calculated by dividing the number of shared unique clonotypes by the size of the smaller repertoire. RTK rarefaction, the Chao1 estimator, and Recon v2.1 estimates of unobserved clonotypes were used to assess repertoire richness. For all TCRbeta clonotypes obtained by the gDNA method from a handful of donors, generation probabilities were computed with OLGA. Here the immuneACCESS table is served through TCRdb, limited to in-frame sequences with V and J called. Missing clones are a known gap in these copies; in checked studies unresolved V genes cover under half, and the rest lacks a known reason. V and J calls and clone size are given by that table; D and trimming were obtained from the DNA. Present in this sample are roughly 400,000 clones, 90% to 97% of which were seen just once. The ten largest account for 0.32% of the sample.

Healthy HIV-negative adults with no recently reported acute infections or vaccinations were included as donors. All donors were Caucasian adults living in Nashville, Tennessee, USA. CD8 memory samples were composed of magnetically selected CD45RO+ cells combined with CCR7-negative CD45RA+ effector memory (TemRA) cells. After blood collection by leukapheresis, PBMCs were isolated using Ficoll-Histopaque density gradient centrifugation and then cryopreserved in the vapor phase of liquid nitrogen. Purity and quantity of every magnetically sorted T cell population were checked by analytical flow cytometry. Genomic DNA was isolated from every sorted fraction and measured by UV absorbance on a Nanodrop 2000c.

The chain is made from TRBV7-9 and TRBJ2-2; no D segment can be confidently identified. The clonotype comes from a man aged 30 to 45 in good health. Sequencing used memory CD8+ T cells sorted from blood. Per the publication, the cell subset or site label means: CD45RO+ cells pooled with CCR7-negative TemRA cells. In nucleotide form, the sequence is TGTGCCAGCAGCCGGTCCCACACCGGGGAGCTGTTTTTT. Its translation is CASSRSHTGELFF. Here the CDR3 is joined to the reference TRBV7-9 and TRBJ2-2 genes, and the full variable domain is: DTGVSQNPRHKITKRGQNVTFRCDPISEHNRLYWYRQTLGQGPEFLTYFQNEAQLEKSRLLSDRFSAERPKGSFSTLEIQRTEQGDSAMYLCASSRSHTGELFFGEGSRLTVL.